The source of this T cell receptor beta chain is a study of T-cell reconstitution after alpha-beta-depleted transplantation in children (TCRdb year 2016). Some background on the complete study: Using TCR repertoire profiling, the study followed T-cell immune reconstitution in a quantitative way in children after TCRalphabeta/CD19-depleted allogeneic hematopoietic cell transplantation.

V is cut back by 3 bases and J by 2 bases, with 4 bases in the junction unmatched. CDR3 length: 18 amino acids, cysteine to phenylalanine. Only the CDR3 DNA is retained, 54 bases long and in frame from the first base. The germline V gene gives CDR1 as KGHDR and CDR2 as SFDVKD. There are many counts of this clonotype. The specificity of this receptor is unknown. Base qualities were left out, and no much larger clone turns up one base away. The library was produced with PCR. Sequencing relied on an Illumina HiSeq 2500. To normalize quantification of the TCRbeta repertoire, the TCR libraries were built with molecular barcoding that relied on unique molecular identifiers. TCRdb reprocessed the public reads (quality trimming at Q25 with fastp, clone calling with MiXCR) and kept in-frame beta chains. Duplicate CDR3 protein sequences are folded into a single record with the most common DNA and genes. Within this sample are about half a million distinct CDR3 sequences, with around 12% of them counted one time only. The ten most abundant clones make up about 5.6% of the sample.

The rearranged chain carries TRBV24-1 and TRBJ2-1; a stretch of 15 junction bases matches TRBD2. The source material was PBMCs from the stem cell graft donor, sampled from the stem cell graft. The sequence came from a human donor who donated a stem cell graft to a child with combined immunodeficiency. The CDR3 protein sequence reads: CATSDPGLAGGAYNEQFF. The nucleotide sequence is given as TGTGCCACCAGTGATCCGGGACTAGCGGGAGGCGCCTACAATGAGCAGTTCTTC.